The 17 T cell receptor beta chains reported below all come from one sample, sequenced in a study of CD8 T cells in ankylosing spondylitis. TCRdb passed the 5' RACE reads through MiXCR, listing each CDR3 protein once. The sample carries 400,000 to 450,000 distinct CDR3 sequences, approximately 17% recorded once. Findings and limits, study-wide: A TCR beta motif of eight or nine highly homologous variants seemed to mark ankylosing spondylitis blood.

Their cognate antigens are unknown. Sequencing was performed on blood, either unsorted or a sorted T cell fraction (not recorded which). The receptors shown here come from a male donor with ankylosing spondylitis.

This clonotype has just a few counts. The CDR3 reads CAISSRGSTDTQYF. DNA of the CDR3: TGTGCCATCAGTAGCAGGGGGAGCACAGATACGCAGTATTTT. The genes are TRBV10-3 and TRBJ2-3; 7 bases line up with TRBD1. Germline lookup yields CDR1 ENHRY and CDR2 SYGVKD. Trimming cost V 5 bases and J 0 bases; bases outside gene matches: 2. This CDR3 comprises 14 residues.

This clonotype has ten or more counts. The CDR3 protein is CSAAYSGANVLTF. The DNA for the CDR3 is TGCAGCGCCGCGTATTCTGGGGCCAACGTCCTGACTTTC. The chain combines TRBV29-1 with TRBJ2-6; no clear D gene. CDR1 and CDR2 from the germline V gene are SQVTM and ANQGSEA. With 7 bases removed from V and 1 base from J, the gap between germline ends came to 8 bases. The CDR3 contains 13 residues.

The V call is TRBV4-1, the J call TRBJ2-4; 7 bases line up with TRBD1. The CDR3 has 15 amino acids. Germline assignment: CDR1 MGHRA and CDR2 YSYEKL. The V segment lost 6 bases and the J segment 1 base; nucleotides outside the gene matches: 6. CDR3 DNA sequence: TGCGCCAGCAGTCCACTACAGGGGGCCAAAAACATTCAGTACTTC. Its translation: CASSPLQGAKNIQYF.

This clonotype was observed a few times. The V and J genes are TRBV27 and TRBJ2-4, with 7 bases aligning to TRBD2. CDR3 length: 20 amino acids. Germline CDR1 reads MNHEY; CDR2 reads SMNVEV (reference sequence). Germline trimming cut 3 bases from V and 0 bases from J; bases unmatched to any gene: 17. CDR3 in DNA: TGTGCCAGCAGTTTCCGTCGGGACTATCTCTTACCGCTAGCCAAAAACATTCAGTACTTC. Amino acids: CASSFRRDYLLPLAKNIQYF.

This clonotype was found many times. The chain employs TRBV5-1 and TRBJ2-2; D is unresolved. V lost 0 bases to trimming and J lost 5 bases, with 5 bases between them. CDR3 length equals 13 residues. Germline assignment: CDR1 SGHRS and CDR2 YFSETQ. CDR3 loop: CASSLGLTGELFF. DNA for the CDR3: TGCGCCAGCAGCTTGGGATTGACCGGGGAGCTGTTTTTT.

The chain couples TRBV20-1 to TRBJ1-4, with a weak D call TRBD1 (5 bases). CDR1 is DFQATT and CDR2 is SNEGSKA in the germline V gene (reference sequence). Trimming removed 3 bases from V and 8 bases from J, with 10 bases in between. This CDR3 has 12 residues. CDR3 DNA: TGCAGTGCTAGTGGGGGGTTAGAAAAACTGTTTTTT. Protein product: CSASGGLEKLFF.

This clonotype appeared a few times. The CDR3 is CASSPAGQVSYEQYF. The DNA for the CDR3 is TGTGCCAGCTCACCGGCGGGCCAAGTCTCCTACGAGCAGTACTTC. The chain has TRBV18 and TRBJ2-7, with D possibly matching TRBD2 (5 bases). Germline values: CDR1 KGHSH, CDR2 LQKENI. V was trimmed by 3 bases and J by 0 bases, leaving 12 bases between them. CDR3 size: 15 residues.

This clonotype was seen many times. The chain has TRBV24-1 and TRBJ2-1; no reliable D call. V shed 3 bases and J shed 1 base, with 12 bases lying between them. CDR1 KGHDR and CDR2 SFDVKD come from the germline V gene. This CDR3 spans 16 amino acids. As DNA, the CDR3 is TGTGCCACCAGTGATGTCGAAAGCCAGTCCTACAATGAGCAGTTCTTC. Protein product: CATSDVESQSYNEQFF.

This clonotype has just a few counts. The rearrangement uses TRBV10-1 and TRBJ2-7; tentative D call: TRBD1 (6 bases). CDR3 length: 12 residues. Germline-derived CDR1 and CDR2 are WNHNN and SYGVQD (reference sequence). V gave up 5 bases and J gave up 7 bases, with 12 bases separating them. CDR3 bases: TGCGCCAGCAGTTACACAGGGTTGGAGCAGTACTTC. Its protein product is CASSYTGLEQYF.

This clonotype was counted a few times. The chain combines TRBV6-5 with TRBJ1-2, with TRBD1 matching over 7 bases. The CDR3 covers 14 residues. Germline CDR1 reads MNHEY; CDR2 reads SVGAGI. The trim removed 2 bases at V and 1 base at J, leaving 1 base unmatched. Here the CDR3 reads CASSYRDSNYGYTF. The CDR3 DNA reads TGTGCCAGCAGTTACCGGGACAGTAACTATGGCTACACCTTC.

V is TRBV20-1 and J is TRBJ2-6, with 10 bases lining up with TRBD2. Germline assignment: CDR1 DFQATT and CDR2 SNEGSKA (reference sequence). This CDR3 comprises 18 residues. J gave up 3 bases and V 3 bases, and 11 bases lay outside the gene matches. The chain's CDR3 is CSARGRLAGVSGANVLTF. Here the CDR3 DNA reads TGCAGTGCTAGGGGTAGGCTAGCGGGAGTGAGTGGGGCCAACGTCCTGACTTTC.

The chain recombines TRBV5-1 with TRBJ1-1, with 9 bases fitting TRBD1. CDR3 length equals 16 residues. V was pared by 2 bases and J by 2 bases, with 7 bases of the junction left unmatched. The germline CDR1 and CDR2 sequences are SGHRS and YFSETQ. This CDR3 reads CASSLQMTGGNTEAFF. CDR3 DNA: TGCGCCAGCAGCTTACAAATGACAGGGGGAAACACTGAAGCTTTCTTT.

The CDR3 DNA is TGTGCCACCAGTGAAGGCAGGGGGCACCTTCCTAGCAATCAGCCCCAGCATTTT. This sequence encodes CATSEGRGHLPSNQPQHF. V is TRBV24-1 and J is TRBJ1-5; 8 nucleotides line up with TRBD1. This CDR3 has 18 amino acids. In germline, CDR1 is KGHDR, CDR2 SFDVKD. J was trimmed by 0 bases and V by 4 bases; bases with no gene match: 10.

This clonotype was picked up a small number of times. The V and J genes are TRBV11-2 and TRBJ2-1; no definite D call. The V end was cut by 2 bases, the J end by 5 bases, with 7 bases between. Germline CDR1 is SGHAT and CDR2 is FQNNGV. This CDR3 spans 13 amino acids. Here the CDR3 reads CASSLRMNNEQFF. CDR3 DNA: TGTGCCAGCAGCTTAAGAATGAACAATGAGCAGTTCTTC.

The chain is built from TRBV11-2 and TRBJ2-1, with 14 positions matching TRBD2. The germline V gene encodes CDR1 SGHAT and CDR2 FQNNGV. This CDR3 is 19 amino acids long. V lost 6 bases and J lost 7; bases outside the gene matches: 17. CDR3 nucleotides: TGTGCCAGCAGTCGTGCGGGGTGGGGACTAGCGGGAGTCGGAAATGAGCAGTTCTTC. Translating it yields CASSRAGWGLAGVGNEQFF.

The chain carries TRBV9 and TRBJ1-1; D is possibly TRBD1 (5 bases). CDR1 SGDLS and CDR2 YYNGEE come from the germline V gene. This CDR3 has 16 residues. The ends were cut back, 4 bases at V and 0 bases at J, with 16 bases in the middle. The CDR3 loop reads CASSPREGRLNTEAFF. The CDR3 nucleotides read TGTGCCAGCAGCCCCCGGGAGGGGCGACTGAACACTGAAGCTTTCTTT.

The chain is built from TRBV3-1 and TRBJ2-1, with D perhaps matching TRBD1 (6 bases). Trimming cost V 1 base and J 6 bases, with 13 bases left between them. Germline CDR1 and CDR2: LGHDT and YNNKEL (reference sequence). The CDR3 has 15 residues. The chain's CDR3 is CASSQGLVQGNEQFF. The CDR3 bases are TGTGCCAGCAGCCAAGGACTGGTACAGGGCAATGAGCAGTTCTTC.